What follows are 22 T cell receptor beta chains derived from one specimen sequenced in a study of vaccination and CD4 T cells after COVID-19. Antigens of these TCRs are unknown. Specified treatment: approximately nine-day PBMC culture with coronavirus spike peptide pools or control peptides (ViraFEST assay). Sequencing of the DNA from cultured CD4+ T cells was carried out with the Oncomine TCR Beta short-read assay. One entry per CDR3 protein, called by TCRdb with MiXCR from the PCR reads. The sample has approximately 7,500 distinct CDR3 sequences, 50% to 65% seen once. The sample taken for sequencing was CD4+ T cells from blood, cultured in vitro. Source of these receptors: a human donor who had recovered from COVID-19.

The rearrangement uses TRBV7-2 and TRBJ2-1; tentatively, D is TRBD1 (5 bases). CDR1 and CDR2 from the germline V gene are SGHTA and FQGNSA. Trimming removed 0 bases from V and 6 bases from J, with 24 bases in between. CDR3 length equals 19 residues. In nucleotides, the CDR3 is TGTGCCAGCAGCTTAGCGCTAAAGGGGCCAACCGGAAGGTTCAATGAGCAGTTCTTC. Translating gives CASSLALKGPTGRFNEQFF.

This rearrangement joins TRBV7-2 to TRBJ1-2; tentatively, D is TRBD1 (5 bases). Germline V gene data show CDR1 as SGHTA and CDR2 as FQGNSA. V lost 5 bases and J lost 7, with 17 bases in between. The CDR3 has 14 amino acids. The CDR3 reads CASSPGPSGGGYTF. As DNA, the CDR3 is TGTGCCAGCAGCCCTGGCCCGTCCGGGGGTGGCTACACCTTC.

The V and J genes are TRBV27 and TRBJ2-7, with a tentative D call TRBD1 (6 bases). Germline V gene lookup returns CDR1 MNHEY and CDR2 SMNVEV (reference sequence). The V and J ends lost 5 bases and 2 bases respectively, with 19 bases between them. The CDR3 loop spans 16 amino acids. The CDR3 bases are TGTGCCAGCAGTGCCCGAGGGGGAATAAGTCCCTACGAGCAGTACTTC. This encodes CASSARGGISPYEQYF.

This clonotype was seen once. The V call is TRBV7-8, the J call TRBJ1-5, with 9 bases lining up with TRBD1. The germline CDR1 and CDR2 sequences are SGHVS and FQNEAQ. Trimming at V came to 5 bases and at J to 0 bases, leaving 8 bases not matched to a gene. The CDR3 runs to 17 residues. The CDR3 region is CASSLRTGAYSNQPQHF. Written as DNA, the CDR3 is TGTGCCAGCAGCCTCAGGACAGGGGCGTATAGCAATCAGCCCCAGCATTTT.

The CDR3 nucleotides are TGTGCCAGCAGCTTAGTAGGGACAGGCGCCGGCGGAGGCTACACCTTC. It yields the protein CASSLVGTGAGGGYTF. The chain recombines TRBV7-2 with TRBJ1-2; 8 nucleotides line up with TRBD1. CDR1 SGHTA and CDR2 FQGNSA come from the germline V gene. Trimming took 1 base from V and 8 from J; bases not matched to a gene: 12. This CDR3 is built from 16 residues. The full variable domain, in which reference TRBV7-2 and TRBJ1-2 provide the parts outside the CDR3, is GAGVSQSPSNKVTEKGKDVELRCDPISGHTALYWYRQSLGQGLEFLIYFQGNSAPDKSGLPSDRFSAERTGGSVSTLTIQRTQQEDSAVYLCASSLVGTGAGGGYTFGSGTRLTVV.

The chain employs TRBV12-3 or TRBV12-4 and TRBJ1-5; the D is unclear. This CDR3 region has 14 residues. The ends were cut back, 1 base at V and 0 bases at J, with 4 bases in the middle. The CDR3 region is CASSLVLSNQPQHF. The CDR3 DNA follows: TGTGCCAGCAGTTTAGTGCTTAGCAATCAGCCCCAGCATTTT.

V is TRBV2 and J is TRBJ1-1; the D is unclear. The V gene lost 1 base and the J gene lost 1 base, with 4 bases spanning the gap. This CDR3 has 13 residues. Germline-derived CDR1 and CDR2 are SNHLY and FYNNEI. The DNA for the CDR3 is TGTGCCAGCAGTGAAGAGGCGAACACTGAAGCTTTCTTT. Protein sequence: CASSEEANTEAFF.

On this clonotype: A much larger clone is a single base away; this may be a read error. The gene calls are TRBV7-3 and TRBJ2-3, with 7 nucleotides matching TRBD1. The J segment lost 5 bases and the V segment lost 7 bases, leaving 12 bases of the junction unmatched. Germline CDR1 is SGHTA and CDR2 is FQGTGA. The CDR3 covers 15 residues. The CDR3 region has the DNA TGTGCCAGCACCTCACATCGGGACAGTCGAGATACGCAGTATTTT. Translation gives CASTSHRDSRDTQYF.

This clonotype has only a few counts. The chain uses TRBV6-2 or TRBV6-3 and TRBJ2-7; D unresolved. V lost 6 bases, J lost 2 bases, and 17 bases lay in between. This CDR3 contains 15 residues. CDR1 MNHEY and CDR2 SVGEGT come from the germline V gene. The CDR3 loop is CASSLTDGPTYEQYF. Here the CDR3 DNA reads TGTGCCAGCAGCCTGACGGATGGGCCCACCTACGAGCAGTACTTC.

V gene TRBV7-9 combines with J gene TRBJ1-5; 7 nucleotides line up with TRBD1. This CDR3 is 13 amino acids long. Germline loops: CDR1 SEHNR, CDR2 FQNEAQ (reference sequence). Germline trimming cut 2 bases from V and 7 bases from J; bases unmatched to any gene: 2. The CDR3 DNA reads as TGTGCCAGCAGCTTAACAGGGGACCAGCCCCAGCATTTT. Translation gives CASSLTGDQPQHF.

V gene TRBV20-1 combines with J gene TRBJ1-5; unclear D gene. V was shortened by 2 bases and J by 4 bases, with 9 bases between the two germline ends. Looked up from germline, CDR1 is DFQATT and CDR2 is SNEGSKA (reference sequence). The CDR3 is made up of 13 amino acids. For the CDR3, the DNA is TGCAGTGCTAGACGGAGGGAGAATCAGCCCCAGCATTTT. It codes for CSARRRENQPQHF.

CDR3 amino acids: CASKLGPNTGELFF. The CDR3 coding sequence is TGTGCCAGCAAACTGGGACCGAACACCGGGGAGCTGTTTTTT. V and J are TRBV6-1 and TRBJ2-2, with D perhaps given as TRBD1 or TRBD2 (5 bases each). CDR3 length: 14 residues. V was pared by 7 bases and J by 0 bases, with 9 bases between. CDR1 is MNHNS and CDR2 is SASEGT in the germline V gene.

The chain uses TRBV6-1 and TRBJ2-7; D remains ambiguous. V was shortened by 7 bases and J by 0 bases, with 10 bases between the two germline ends. There are 13 residues in the CDR3. Germline values: CDR1 MNHNS, CDR2 SASEGT. The CDR3 DNA follows: TGTGCCAGCAAAGAGACGGACTCCTACGAGCAGTACTTC. As protein: CASKETDSYEQYF.

The CDR3 DNA is TGTGCCAGCAGTGAAGTGGGGGCGCAGGGCTATGGCTACACCTTC. It encodes CASSEVGAQGYGYTF. The chain links TRBV6-1 to TRBJ1-2, with a possible D match to TRBD1 (6 bases). The CDR3 runs to 15 residues. Trimming shortened V by 1 base and J by 4 bases, and 13 bases separated the two germline ends. Germline loops: CDR1 MNHNS, CDR2 SASEGT.

V usage is TRBV7-2 and J usage is TRBJ1-5, with D hard to call. The V end was cut by 4 bases, the J end by 1 base, with 11 bases between. Per germline, CDR1 SGHTA and CDR2 FQGNSA. The CDR3 is made up of 15 amino acids. As DNA, the CDR3 is TGTGCCAGCAGCTCCGGGCCTTCGAGCAATCAGCCCCAGCATTTT. Translated, it gives CASSSGPSSNQPQHF.

This chain joins TRBV6-1 and TRBJ2-7, with 9 bases that match TRBD1. The CDR3 loop spans 14 amino acids. Germline V gene sequence: CDR1 MNHNS, CDR2 SASEGT. Trimming took 5 bases from V and 6 from J; bases not matched to a gene: 8. CDR3 loop: CASSTRQGVGEQYF. CDR3 nucleotide sequence: TGTGCCAGCAGTACCCGACAGGGGGTCGGCGAGCAGTACTTC.

In its sample, this clonotype was seen a few times. The chain couples TRBV2 to TRBJ2-7; D remains unclear. There are 14 residues in the CDR3. Germline CDR1 SNHLY, CDR2 FYNNEI. Trimming removed 6 bases from V and 0 bases from J, with 12 bases in between. In DNA form, the CDR3 reads TGTGCCAGCAGAGCGACCGCTAGCTCCTACGAGCAGTACTTC. It encodes CASRATASSYEQYF.

The chain's CDR3 is CASSPGTGVGRAFF. DNA of the CDR3: TGTGCCAGCAGTCCAGGGACAGGGGTAGGCAGAGCTTTCTTT. V usage is TRBV27 and J usage is TRBJ1-1; 10 nucleotides align to TRBD1. After removal of 5 bases from V and 10 bases from J, the junction contained 10 bases not matched to a gene. The CDR3 loop spans 14 amino acids. The V gene's germline CDR1 is MNHEY and CDR2 SMNVEV (reference sequence).

V usage is TRBV5-5 and J usage is TRBJ1-6, with 7 bases lining up with TRBD1. The length of the CDR3 is 18 residues. V trimming: 4 bases; J trimming: 0 bases; junction bases outside the gene matches: 10. Germline assignment: CDR1 SGHKS and CDR2 YYEKEE (reference sequence). The CDR3 sequence: CASSGPDRVLSYNSPLHF. Written as DNA, the CDR3 is TGTGCCAGCAGCGGCCCAGACAGGGTCCTCTCCTATAATTCACCCCTCCACTTT. Looking up the rest from reference TRBV5-5 and TRBJ1-6 gives the full variable domain: DAGVTQSPTHLIKTRGQQVTLRCSPISGHKSVSWYQQVLGQGPQFIFQYYEKEERGRGNFPDRFSARQFPNYSSELNVNALLLGDSALYLCASSGPDRVLSYNSPLHFGNGTRLTVT.

This chain joins TRBV7-9 and TRBJ2-1, with 11 bases identical to TRBD2. Germline CDR1 and CDR2: SEHNR and FQNEAQ (reference sequence). CDR3 length: 16 residues. The junction had 9 bases not matched to a gene; V was cut back by 1 base and J by 10 bases. CDR3 bases: TGTGCCAGCAGCTTAGTTGCACTGACTAGCGGGAACGAGCAGTTCTTC. Its translation: CASSLVALTSGNEQFF.

This clonotype was counted between two and nine times. The chain employs TRBV29-1 and TRBJ2-2; TRBD2 is a possible D gene (7 bases). Trimming took 8 bases from V and 7 from J, leaving 26 bases between them. CDR1 SQVTM and CDR2 ANQGSEA come from the germline V gene. The CDR3 contains 16 residues. The CDR3 region is CSLSDPGAGVSGELFF. The CDR3 region has the DNA TGCAGCCTATCGGACCCGGGGGCGGGGGTAAGCGGGGAGCTGTTTTTT.

This clonotype occurred a few times. This chain links TRBV27 with TRBJ1-5; D is uncertain. The ends were cut back, 6 bases at V and 6 bases at J, with 15 bases in the middle. CDR1 and CDR2 from the germline V gene are MNHEY and SMNVEV (reference sequence). The CDR3 is made up of 14 amino acids. The CDR3: CASSSLVDFQPQHF. The DNA for the CDR3 is TGTGCCAGCAGCAGCCTGGTGGATTTTCAGCCCCAGCATTTT.